The 27 T cell receptor beta chains reported below all come from one sample, sequenced in a study of CD8 T cells in Susac syndrome. An input of roughly 0.5 to 1 ug of RNA was subjected to reverse transcription using random hexamers. TCRdb reprocessed the immunoSEQ multiplex PCR reads via MiXCR and lists one record per CDR3 protein. The data show around 200,000 distinct CDR3 sequences, with over 85% seen just once and 0.08% to 0.11% held by the top ten. Sample: CD4+ T cells from PBMCs. All receptors come from a human donor in good health.

The V gene is TRBV24-1, the J gene TRBJ2-1; the D gene is possibly TRBD2 (6 bases). The CDR3 runs to 11 residues. Trimming shortened V by 9 bases and J by 8 bases, and 10 bases separated the two germline ends. The germline V gene encodes CDR1 KGHDR and CDR2 SFDVKD. The CDR3 here is CATWASDEQFF. The CDR3 bases are TGTGCCACCTGGGCTAGCGATGAGCAGTTCTTC.

This clonotype has a single count. V usage is TRBV7-2 and J usage is TRBJ2-1, with 7 bases identical to TRBD2. Germline-derived CDR1 and CDR2 are SGHTA and FQGNSA. This CDR3 contains 16 residues. Trimming at V came to 3 bases and at J to 0 bases, leaving 5 bases not matched to a gene. CDR3 region: CASSFSGLSSYNEQFF. The CDR3 nucleotides read TGTGCCAGCAGCTTTAGCGGGCTCAGCTCCTACAATGAGCAGTTCTTC.

This chain joins TRBV29-1 and TRBJ1-5; no reliable D call. The V gene's germline CDR1 is SQVTM and CDR2 ANQGSEA. Trimming took 4 bases from V and 2 from J, leaving 12 bases between them. CDR3 size: 14 residues. CDR3 residues: CSVAPTDGNQPQHF. CDR3 nucleotides: TGCAGCGTTGCCCCGACCGACGGCAATCAGCCCCAGCATTTT.

The CDR3 nucleotides are TGTGCCAGCAGCCAGGGCGGGACAGGGGAGACCGGGGAGCTGTTTTTT. Translating it yields CASSQGGTGETGELFF. The chain combines TRBV3-1 with TRBJ2-2, with TRBD1 identical over 10 bases. This CDR3 region has 16 residues. The ends lost 3 bases at V and 5 bases at J; junction bases unmatched: 6. Germline V CDR1 and CDR2: LGHDT, YNNKEL (reference sequence).

DNA for the CDR3: TGCAGTGCTATAGGGACTGAAGAGACCCAGTACTTC. Translation gives CSAIGTEETQYF. V usage is TRBV20-1 and J usage is TRBJ2-5, with D perhaps matching TRBD2 (6 bases). The CDR3 covers 12 residues. Germline-derived CDR1 and CDR2 are DFQATT and SNEGSKA (reference sequence). V lost 4 bases and J lost 3, with 9 bases in between.

This chain joins TRBV3-1 and TRBJ1-1, with unresolved D. V lost 4 bases to trimming and J lost 0 bases, with 9 bases between them. The CDR3 has 14 residues. The germline V gene encodes CDR1 LGHDT and CDR2 YNNKEL (reference sequence). The CDR3 DNA follows: TGTGCCAGCAGCCCCCGGGTACTGAACACTGAAGCTTTCTTT. Amino acids: CASSPRVLNTEAFF. Filled out from reference TRBV3-1 and TRBJ1-1, the complete variable domain reads DTAVSQTPKYLVTQMGNDKSIKCEQNLGHDTMYWYKQDSKKFLKIMFSYNNKELIINETVPNRFSPKSPDKAHLNLHINSLELGDSAVYFCASSPRVLNTEAFFGQGTRLTVV.

This clonotype was counted only a few times. The chain employs TRBV20-1 and TRBJ2-3; either TRBD1 or TRBD2 may supply D (6 bases each). V was cut by 6 bases and J by 6 bases, with 13 bases left in between. This CDR3 region has 12 residues. Germline V lookup: CDR1 DFQATT, CDR2 SNEGSKA (reference sequence). The CDR3 loop reads CSAPRGGDTQYF. The CDR3 DNA follows: TGCAGTGCCCCCCGAGGGGGGGATACGCAGTATTTT.

This clonotype was recorded only once. The J gene is TRBJ2-7, the V gene TRBV5-1, with TRBD1 matching over 7 bases. CDR3 length equals 15 residues. V shed 2 bases, J shed 4 bases, and the junction held 9 bases outside the gene matches. Germline V CDR1 and CDR2: SGHRS, YFSETQ. The CDR3 loop is CASSFGQDIPYEQYF. DNA of the CDR3: TGCGCCAGCAGCTTTGGACAGGATATTCCTTACGAGCAGTACTTC.

The chain employs TRBV12-3 or TRBV12-4 and TRBJ2-5, with a possible D match to TRBD2 (7 bases). Trimming took 2 bases from V and 5 from J, leaving 18 bases between them. There are 16 residues in the CDR3. The CDR3 spells CASSLTVGGRGETQYF. CDR3 bases: TGTGCCAGCAGTTTAACGGTGGGGGGGCGCGGGGAGACCCAGTACTTC.

The chain recombines TRBV25-1 with TRBJ2-5, with 9 bases that match TRBD1. The CDR3 is 13 amino acids. Trimming cost V 9 bases and J 5 bases; bases outside gene matches: 7. The V gene's germline CDR1 is MGHDK and CDR2 SYGVNS. This CDR3 reads CASTGQGWETQYF. For the CDR3, the DNA is TGTGCCAGTACGGGACAGGGCTGGGAGACCCAGTACTTC.

The chain is built from TRBV29-1 and TRBJ1-3, with D maybe TRBD1 (5 bases). CDR1 SQVTM and CDR2 ANQGSEA come from the germline V gene. The germline V and J ends were trimmed by 6 bases and 1 base, with 7 bases remaining between them. The CDR3 loop spans 12 amino acids. CDR3 nucleotide sequence: TGCAGCGTGACAGCTTCTGGAAACACCATATATTTT. Protein: CSVTASGNTIYF.

The chain links TRBV9 to TRBJ2-1; TRBD2 matches 9 bases. Germline CDR1 reads SGDLS; CDR2 reads YYNGEE. The V and J ends lost 0 bases and 4 bases, in that order; junction bases with no gene match: 8. The CDR3 contains 17 residues. CDR3 sequence: CASSVEGAGGLYNEQFF. The CDR3 bases are TGTGCCAGCAGCGTAGAGGGTGCGGGAGGGCTGTACAATGAGCAGTTCTTC. The full variable domain, completed using reference TRBV9 and TRBJ2-1, is DSGVTQTPKHLITATGQRVTLRCSPRSGDLSVYWYQQSLDQGLQFLIQYYNGEERAKGNILERFSAQQFPDLHSELNLSSLELGDSALYFCASSVEGAGGLYNEQFFGPGTRLTVL.

The genes are TRBV20-1 and TRBJ2-7; D uncertain. Trimming shortened V by 6 bases and J by 3 bases, and 9 bases separated the two germline ends. The V gene's germline CDR1 is DFQATT and CDR2 SNEGSKA (reference sequence). The CDR3 consists of 11 residues. CDR3 DNA: TGCAGTGCAGCTTCGGGCTACGAGCAGTACTTC. Translation gives CSAASGYEQYF.

CDR3 in amino acids: CASSVPAGNTDTQYF. The CDR3 nucleotides are TGTGCCAGCAGCGTCCCAGCGGGGAACACAGATACGCAGTATTTT. The genes are TRBV9 and TRBJ2-3; TRBD2 agrees at 7 bases. This CDR3 is built from 15 residues. V dropped 2 bases and J dropped 2; count of bases not matched to a gene: 5. The germline V gene encodes CDR1 SGDLS and CDR2 YYNGEE. Using reference TRBV9 and TRBJ2-3 for the parts outside the CDR3, the full variable domain is DSGVTQTPKHLITATGQRVTLRCSPRSGDLSVYWYQQSLDQGLQFLIQYYNGEERAKGNILERFSAQQFPDLHSELNLSSLELGDSALYFCASSVPAGNTDTQYFGPGTRLTVL.

The chain uses TRBV6-2 or TRBV6-3 and TRBJ1-5, with 8 positions matching TRBD1. The V and J ends lost 2 bases and 3 bases, in that order; junction bases with no gene match: 3. The CDR3 totals 15 residues. Germline-derived CDR1 and CDR2 are MNHEY and SVGEGT. CDR3 sequence: CASSYQDRDNQPQHF. The CDR3 nucleotides are TGTGCCAGCAGTTACCAGGACAGGGACAATCAGCCCCAGCATTTT.

The chain links TRBV10-3 to TRBJ2-1; 7 bases are a match to TRBD1. Per the germline V gene, CDR1 is ENHRY and CDR2 is SYGVKD. V dropped 4 bases and J dropped 6; count of bases not matched to a gene: 3. The CDR3 spans 13 residues. This chain's CDR3 is CAISVTGVNEQFF. The CDR3 DNA sequence: TGTGCCATCAGTGTCACAGGGGTCAATGAGCAGTTCTTC.

This sequence joins TRBV10-3 and TRBJ2-5, with TRBD1 identical over 8 bases. The CDR3 is made up of 13 amino acids. V was pared by 10 bases and J by 5 bases, with 9 bases of the junction left unmatched. From germline, CDR1 is ENHRY and CDR2 SYGVKD. This chain's CDR3 is CATRGPMQETQYF. The CDR3 coding sequence is TGTGCCACCAGGGGGCCGATGCAGGAGACCCAGTACTTC.

V usage is TRBV12-3 or TRBV12-4 and J usage is TRBJ2-7; 7 bases align to TRBD1. This CDR3 contains 15 residues. The V gene end was trimmed by 4 bases and the J gene end by 3 bases; junction bases not matched to a gene: 9. The CDR3 coding sequence is TGTGCCAGCAGTTCCGACAGGGCTAAAAACTACGAGCAGTACTTC. Its protein product is CASSSDRAKNYEQYF.

V gene TRBV6-5 combines with J gene TRBJ1-5; D ambiguous. Looked up from germline, CDR1 is MNHEY and CDR2 is SVGAGI. This CDR3 has 12 amino acids. Trimming removed 7 bases from V and 4 bases from J, with 8 bases in between. CDR3 residues: CASTTGNQPQHF. The CDR3 DNA reads as TGTGCCAGCACCACGGGAAATCAGCCCCAGCATTTT.

The chain has TRBV12-3 or TRBV12-4 and TRBJ2-2; D is unresolved. This CDR3 spans 10 amino acids. V gave up 3 bases and J gave up 8 bases, with 1 base separating them. The CDR3: CASSLGELFF. The CDR3 nucleotides are TGTGCCAGCAGTTTGGGGGAGCTGTTTTTT.

The chain combines TRBV12-3 or TRBV12-4 with TRBJ1-5, with 9 bases lining up with TRBD1. V lost 3 bases to trimming and J lost 5 bases; unmatched junction nucleotides: 2. The CDR3 runs to 14 residues. CDR3 in DNA: TGTGCCAGCAGTTTCCGACAGGGGGATCAGCCCCAGCATTTT. Amino acid sequence: CASSFRQGDQPQHF.

This clonotype was seen only once. V gene TRBV9 combines with J gene TRBJ2-3; D is unclear. The V end lost 0 bases, the J end lost 5 bases, and 10 bases lay between the germline ends. CDR1 is SGDLS, CDR2 YYNGEE, per germline. CDR3 length: 14 amino acids. CDR3 amino acids: CASSVAGSVDTQYF. The CDR3 DNA reads as TGTGCCAGCAGCGTAGCCGGGTCCGTAGATACGCAGTATTTT.

The chain couples TRBV7-2 to TRBJ1-5, with D possibly TRBD1 on 5 matching bases. Germline CDR1 and CDR2: SGHTA and FQGNSA. The CDR3 sequence is 16 residues long. The V gene lost 0 bases and the J gene lost 9 bases, with 18 bases spanning the gap. CDR3 nucleotides: TGTGCCAGCAGCTTAGCTGGGACGGGCGGGGGTCGGCCCCAGCATTTT. Translated, it gives CASSLAGTGGGRPQHF. Looking up the rest from reference TRBV7-2 and TRBJ1-5 gives the full variable domain: GAGVSQSPSNKVTEKGKDVELRCDPISGHTALYWYRQSLGQGLEFLIYFQGNSAPDKSGLPSDRFSAERTGGSVSTLTIQRTQQEDSAVYLCASSLAGTGGGRPQHFGDGTRLSIL.

The DNA of the CDR3 is TGCGCCAGCAGCACAGGGTTGAGTGAGCAGTTCTTC. It encodes CASSTGLSEQFF. V is TRBV5-1 and J is TRBJ2-1, with D tentatively TRBD1 (6 bases). Germline loops: CDR1 SGHRS, CDR2 YFSETQ. Trimming removed 4 bases at V and 9 bases at J, with 11 bases between. This CDR3 contains 12 residues.

The chain employs TRBV29-1 and TRBJ2-7, with D unresolved. The CDR3 length is 13 residues. V lost 1 base and J 2 bases, leaving 9 bases between the germline ends. CDR1 and CDR2 from the germline V gene are SQVTM and ANQGSEA. CDR3 nucleotide sequence: TGCAGCGTTGAAGCATCCCCAGCCTACGAGCAGTACTTC. Amino acids: CSVEASPAYEQYF.

This chain connects TRBV18 to TRBJ1-2; D uncertain. The V gene lost 2 bases and the J gene lost 6 bases, with 13 bases spanning the gap. This CDR3 comprises 14 residues. Germline CDR1 reads KGHSH; CDR2 reads LQKENI. CDR3 sequence reads: CASSPFGSFDGYTF. The CDR3 DNA is TGTGCCAGCTCACCATTTGGGTCGTTCGATGGCTACACCTTC.

The chain combines TRBV29-1 with TRBJ2-5; 7 bases are a match to TRBD2. The CDR3 spans 11 residues. With 6 bases clipped from V and 5 bases from J, the junction kept 3 bases outside the gene matches. Germline CDR1 and CDR2: SQVTM and ANQGSEA. The CDR3 DNA follows: TGCAGCGTCGGGCGGGGGGAGACCCAGTACTTC. Its translation is CSVGRGETQYF.